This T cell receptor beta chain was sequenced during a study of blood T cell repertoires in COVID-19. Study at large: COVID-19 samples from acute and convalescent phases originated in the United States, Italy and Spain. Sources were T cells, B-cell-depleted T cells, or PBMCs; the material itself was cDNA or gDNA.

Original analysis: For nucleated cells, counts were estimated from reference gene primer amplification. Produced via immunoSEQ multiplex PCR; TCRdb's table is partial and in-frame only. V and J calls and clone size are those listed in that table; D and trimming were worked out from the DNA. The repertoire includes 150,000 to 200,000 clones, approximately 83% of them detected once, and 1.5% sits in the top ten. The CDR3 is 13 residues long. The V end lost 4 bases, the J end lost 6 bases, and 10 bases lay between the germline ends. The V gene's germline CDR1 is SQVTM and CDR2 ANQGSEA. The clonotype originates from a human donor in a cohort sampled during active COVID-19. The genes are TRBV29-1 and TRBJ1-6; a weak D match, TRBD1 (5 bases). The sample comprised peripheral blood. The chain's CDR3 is CSVADRPNSPLHF. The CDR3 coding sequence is TGCAGCGTTGCCGACAGACCTAATTCACCCCTCCACTTT.